This T cell receptor (beta chain) was profiled in a study of blood T cell repertoires in COVID-19. The authors' processing: Reference gene primer amplification yielded estimated nucleated cell counts. The assay was immunoSEQ multiplex PCR, and TCRdb's table has in-frame clones only and misses some. For V, J and clone size, that table is used; D and trimming come from the DNA. This sample has around 50,000 clones; 85% to 90% occur once, and the top ten carry 4% to 5.5%. The CDR3 is made up of 18 amino acids. Trimming removed 0 bases from V and 2 bases from J, with 18 bases in between. Per germline, CDR1 SEHNR and CDR2 FQNEAQ (reference sequence).

The clonotype comes from a man aged 35 to 55 with active COVID-19. The sequencing sample was made of peripheral blood. The rearrangement uses TRBV7-9 and TRBJ2-3; a possible D gene is TRBD1 (5 bases). CDR3 sequence reads: CASSLAGNAQVPTDTQYF. CDR3 bases: TGTGCCAGCAGCTTAGCTGGGAACGCACAGGTCCCCACAGATACGCAGTATTTT. Drawing the rest from reference TRBV7-9 and TRBJ2-3, the complete variable domain is DTGVSQNPRHKITKRGQNVTFRCDPISEHNRLYWYRQTLGQGPEFLTYFQNEAQLEKSRLLSDRFSAERPKGSFSTLEIQRTEQGDSAMYLCASSLAGNAQVPTDTQYFGPGTRLTVL.